This is a list of T cell receptor beta chains from one sample in a study of cytomegalovirus exposure and HLA in healthy donors. Clones were read by immunoSEQ multiplex PCR, and TCRdb kept only the in-frame ones, dropping some. The sample contains around 91,000 clones, 64% of which appear only once. Input material: PBMCs. These receptors came from a man in his sixties in good health and CMV-seronegative. Each CDR3 is given with its conserved first and last residue.

TRBV7-9,CASSSRTGGAEAFF
TRBV6-1,CASSDETGGNSPLHF
TRBV7-6,CASSLATGGILNTEAFF
TRBV5-1,CASEKGQVNTGELFF
TRBV27,CAGPQETQYF
TRBV9,CASSVGSDGANYGYTF
TRBV9,CASSYSGSDTQYF
TRBV15,CATSRVSGINNEQFF
TRBV9,CASSVAGGKTDTQYF
TRBV7-2,CASSLSFSDTQYF
TRBV29-1,CSVETSRYEQYF
TRBV18,CASSPPGPDGYGYTF
TRBV9,CAREGQRESFGDTQYF
TRBV9,CASTRDAGNTIYF
TRBV2,CASSEQVAGGEQYF
TRBV2,CAVRNTEAFF
TRBV11-2,CASSGRTRGARELFF
TRBV28,CASSQDSKNIQYF
TRBV4-1,CASSRQGAFGAQYF
TRBV13,CASSTWTGDTEAFF
TRBV7-2,CASSSQGSSEKLFF
TRBV14,CASSQARGNTEAFF
TRBV6-5,CASSLQINYGYTF
TRBV5-4,CASSSPEPPGTGSNGYTF
TRBV7-9,CASSPETANTEAFF
TRBV9,CASSVYPEEFYEQYF
TRBV10-3,CAISGGPTGFSGANVLTF
TRBV28,CASRPFNGLGNEQFF
TRBV19,CASSIVGTGNEQYF
TRBV9,CASSVGDYNIQYF
TRBV11-2,CASSSFRGVTDTQYF
TRBV11-2,CASRRGDSSYEQYF
TRBV9,CASSARRQDNSPLHF
TRBV7-2,CASSLGLEADTQYF
TRBV29-1,CSVVWEWAETQYF
TRBV28,CASSSPGTAYEQYF
TRBV12-5,CASAGTADTQYF
TRBV13,CASSSGVDEQFF
TRBV7-2,CASSTRTGELFF
TRBV19,CASRIRDNSGNTIYF
TRBV7-9,CASSLSRTSGYNEQFF
TRBV7-6,CASSLPRGTQDPYNEQFF
TRBV5-6,CASSLFGTAVRNQPQHF
TRBV18,CASSPRTGGGWDTQYF
TRBV6-5,CASSWDREDGYTF
TRBV19,CASGTGAGNTIYF
TRBV27,CASSSVDRVPNYGYTF
TRBV9,CASSGRDRGVKSGNTIYF
TRBV7-3,CASSPREGVTGELFF
TRBV6-5,CASTSGGIDNNEQFF
TRBV5-1,CASSPRGIGNTIYF
TRBV6-1,CASVGARGYTF
TRBV14,CASSQALFEKLFF
TRBV5-5,CASSFGDRGREAFF
TRBV18,CASSPDRGFSEKLFF
TRBV11-3,CASSTIGGLAGGHQETQYF
TRBV10-3,CAIRAGTQQFF
TRBV29-1,CSVGAASGATDTQYF